This TCR beta chain originates from a study of vaccination and CD4 T cells after COVID-19. Trimming took off 7 bases at V and 7 bases at J, with 18 bases between the two ends. Germline lookup yields CDR1 DFQATT and CDR2 SNEGSKA (reference sequence). The CDR3 extends over 13 amino acids. As for this clonotype: What it binds is not known.

Treatment meaning: approximately nine-day PBMC culture with coronavirus spike peptide pools or control peptides (ViraFEST assay). From the unexposed donor, CD4+ T cells were collected ahead of the COVID-19 pandemic (2011-2018). Culture conditions combined some 1.9 million PBMCs per well with 9.5 to 10 IU/ml IL-2 and 7.5 to 10 ug/ml peptide pools. CD4+ T cells that had been cultured provided DNA sequenced with the Oncomine TCR Beta short-read assay. In this case, cultured CD4+ T cells provided the extracted genomic DNA. TCRdb redid the calling of the PCR reads with MiXCR, one entry per CDR3 protein. Of 9,000 to 10,000 distinct CDR3 sequences in the sample, under 40% were seen once.

This TCR derives from a human donor in good health. The chain recombines TRBV20-1 with TRBJ2-3; D possibly corresponds to TRBD1 (5 bases). The sample was CD4+ T cells from blood, cultured in vitro. The CDR3 bases are TGCAGTGGTGGCACAGTGGGGCATTATACGCAGTATTTT. This codes for CSGGTVGHYTQYF.